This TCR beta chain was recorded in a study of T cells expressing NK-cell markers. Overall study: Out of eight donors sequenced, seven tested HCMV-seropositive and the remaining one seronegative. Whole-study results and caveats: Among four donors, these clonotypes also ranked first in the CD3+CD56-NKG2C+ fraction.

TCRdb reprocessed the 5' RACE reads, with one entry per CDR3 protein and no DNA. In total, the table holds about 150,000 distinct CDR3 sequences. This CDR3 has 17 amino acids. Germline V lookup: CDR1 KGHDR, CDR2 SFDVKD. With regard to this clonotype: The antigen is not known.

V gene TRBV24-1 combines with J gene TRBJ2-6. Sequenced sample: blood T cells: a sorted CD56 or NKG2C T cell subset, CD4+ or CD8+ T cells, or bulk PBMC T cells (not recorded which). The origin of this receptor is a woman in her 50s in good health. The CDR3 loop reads CATSDLARASGANVLTF.